Below are 22 T cell receptor beta chains sequenced from a single sample in a study of shared clonotypes between healthy human individuals. TCRdb's copy holds only in-frame clones and misses some; the assay was immunoSEQ multiplex PCR. The sample lists fewer than 650,000 clones, about 79% seen once, with 10% to 15% in the top ten. The specimen sequenced was PBMCs. Receptors originate from a woman between 40 and 55 years old in good health. Some clones in this sample may be carry-over from other donors' samples.

Remarks on this clone: A much bigger clone sits one base away, suggesting this may be a read error. V usage is TRBV29-1 and J usage is TRBJ2-2; no firm D call. Germline CDR1 is SQVTM and CDR2 is ANQGSEA. Between the trimmed V and J ends, which lost 7 bases and 4 bases, there was a span of 13 bases. The CDR3 consists of 13 residues. CDR3 protein: CSARIGFTGELFF. The CDR3 bases are TGCAGCGCACGGATAGGGTTCACCGGGGAGCTGTTTTTT.

The chain combines TRBV28 with TRBJ1-2; the D is unclear. The V end was cut by 1 base, the J end by 4 bases, with 10 bases between. Germline V CDR1 and CDR2: MDHEN, SYDVKM. The CDR3 is 14 residues long. Here the CDR3 DNA reads TGTGCCAGCAGTTTATCCCCGGACCTCTATGGCTACACCTTC. The encoded protein is CASSLSPDLYGYTF.

This chain uses TRBV29-1 with TRBJ2-5; no firm D call. V was cut by 1 base and J by 5 bases, with 8 bases left in between. Germline CDR1 SQVTM, CDR2 ANQGSEA. This CDR3 has 12 amino acids. CDR3 in amino acids: CSVEVWGETQYF. For the CDR3, the DNA is TGCAGCGTTGAAGTGTGGGGTGAGACCCAGTACTTC.

This clone was detected a few times. The chain uses TRBV7-2 and TRBJ1-2; 12 positions match TRBD1. J lost 9 bases, V lost 2 bases, and 7 bases had no gene match. Germline CDR1 reads SGHTA; CDR2 reads FQGNSA. This CDR3 region has 15 residues. As DNA, the CDR3 is TGTGCCAGCAGCTTACAACCCGGGACAGGGGGCAGCTACACCTTC. Translation: CASSLQPGTGGSYTF.

The rearrangement joins TRBV7-9 to TRBJ2-3; 8 bases match TRBD2. CDR3 size: 15 residues. Germline V gene sequence: CDR1 SEHNR, CDR2 FQNEAQ (reference sequence). V trimming: 11 bases; J trimming: 4 bases; junction bases outside the gene matches: 14. The CDR3 region has the DNA TGTGCCTGCACGCCCGGAGCGGGAGTAGCAGATACGCAGTATTTT. Residues: CACTPGAGVADTQYF.

V is TRBV5-1 and J is TRBJ2-2; 7 bases agree with TRBD2. Trimming took 7 bases from V and 6 from J; bases not matched to a gene: 12. The germline V gene encodes CDR1 SGHRS and CDR2 YFSETQ. The CDR3 is made up of 15 amino acids. CDR3 in DNA: TGCGCCAGCTACCTTAGCGGGCACCAGGCCGGGGAGCTGTTTTTT. Translation gives CASYLSGHQAGELFF. The full variable domain, rest sourced from reference TRBV5-1 and TRBJ2-2, is KAGVTQTPRYLIKTRGQQVTLSCSPISGHRSVSWYQQTPGQGLQFLFEYFSETQRNKGNFPGRFSGRQFSNSRSEMNVSTLELGDSALYLCASYLSGHQAGELFFGEGSRLTVL.

J is TRBJ2-7 and V is TRBV28; a weak D match, TRBD2 (5 bases). Germline CDR1 and CDR2: MDHEN and SYDVKM. This CDR3 has 16 amino acids. V was clipped by 5 bases and J by 0 bases, with 17 bases between them. CDR3 DNA: TGTGCCAGCAGTACTTTCTGGCGGGCAAGCTCCTACGAGCAGTACTTC. Translation gives CASSTFWRASSYEQYF.

V and J are TRBV5-4 and TRBJ1-1, with unresolved D. The CDR3 has 15 residues. Germline values: CDR1 SGHNT, CDR2 YYREEE (reference sequence). The V end was cut by 0 bases, the J end by 1 base, with 10 bases between. The CDR3, as DNA: TGTGCCAGCAGCTTGGACGGACCGGGGAACACTGAAGCTTTCTTT. Translating gives CASSLDGPGNTEAFF.

The chain employs TRBV2 and TRBJ1-2; D is uncertain. Trimming pared 9 bases from V and 4 bases from J, leaving 9 bases between. This CDR3 is built from 11 residues. The germline V gene encodes CDR1 SNHLY and CDR2 FYNNEI. The CDR3: CARDRGYGYTF. In DNA form, the CDR3 reads TGTGCCAGAGACCGGGGCTATGGCTACACCTTC. The whole variable domain, filled in from reference TRBV2 and TRBJ1-2, reads EPEVTQTPSHQVTQMGQEVILRCVPISNHLYFYWYRQILGQKVEFLVSFYNNEISEKSEIFDDQFSVERPDGSNFTLKIRSTKLEDSAMYFCARDRGYGYTFGSGTRLTVV.

J is TRBJ1-2 and V is TRBV5-1; 12 nucleotides align to TRBD1. Germline V lookup: CDR1 SGHRS, CDR2 YFSETQ. The CDR3 spans 16 residues. With V trimmed by 3 bases and J by 7 bases, 10 bases remained unmatched. The DNA of the CDR3 is TGCGCCAGCAGCTCCACCGGGACAGGGGGCGTAAGTGGCTACACCTTC. Protein sequence: CASSSTGTGGVSGYTF.

This clone has a single count. This likely traces to a read error, being one base from a far larger clone. The chain has TRBV9 and TRBJ1-5, with 7 bases aligning to TRBD1. The CDR3 consists of 15 residues. CDR1 SGDLS and CDR2 YYNGEE come from the germline V gene. Here the CDR3 DNA reads TGTGCCAGCAGCGTAGAGGGGGCGCGGGGACAGCCCCAGCAGTTT. Encoded protein: CASSVEGARGQPQQF.

The V and J genes are TRBV19 and TRBJ1-2, with D tentatively TRBD1 (5 bases). Germline loops: CDR1 LNHDA, CDR2 SQIVND (reference sequence). There are 14 residues in the CDR3. V dropped 6 bases and J dropped 4 bases, with 15 bases sitting between them. The CDR3 sequence is CASSGAPGGYGYTF. In DNA, the CDR3 is TGTGCCAGTAGCGGGGCCCCGGGAGGCTATGGCTACACCTTC.

V and J are TRBV7-8 and TRBJ2-7; maybe TRBD1 (6 bases). V dropped 1 base and J dropped 10 bases, with 11 bases sitting between them. The germline gives CDR1 SGHVS, CDR2 FQNEAQ. The CDR3 has 12 amino acids. CDR3 region: CASSLGTGHQYF. The DNA for the CDR3 is TGTGCCAGCAGCTTAGGCACGGGACACCAGTACTTC.

The J gene is TRBJ2-7, the V gene TRBV28; TRBD1 might be the D (7 bases). The CDR3 is made up of 15 amino acids. Trimming shortened V by 6 bases and J by 6 bases, and 21 bases separated the two germline ends. The germline gives CDR1 MDHEN, CDR2 SYDVKM. CDR3 region: CASSPSDRDLGEQYF. The CDR3, as DNA: TGTGCCAGCAGCCCTAGCGACAGGGACTTAGGCGAGCAGTACTTC.

Only a few counts were recorded for this clone. This chain connects TRBV7-7 to TRBJ2-6; no firm D call. Trimming took 2 bases from V and 4 from J, leaving 12 bases between them. The length of the CDR3 is 16 residues. From germline, CDR1 is SSHAT and CDR2 FNYEAQ (reference sequence). The DNA of the CDR3 is TGTGCCAGCAGCTTAAGTCTCGGAGCGGGGGCCAACGTCCTGACTTTC. Translated: CASSLSLGAGANVLTF.

A few counts support this clone. V usage is TRBV10-3 and J usage is TRBJ2-1; TRBD2 matches 13 bases. J gave up 7 bases and V 3 bases, and 6 bases lay outside the gene matches. Germline values: CDR1 ENHRY, CDR2 SYGVKD. The CDR3 runs to 16 residues. The CDR3 bases are TGTGCCATCAGTGATTCCGGGACTAGCGGGACTAATGAGCAGTTCTTC. It codes for CAISDSGTSGTNEQFF.

The chain employs TRBV7-8 and TRBJ1-4, with 8 bases aligning to TRBD1. Germline CDR1 and CDR2: SGHVS and FQNEAQ. With V trimmed by 5 bases and J by 2 bases, 16 bases remained unmatched. The CDR3 spans 19 residues. The chain's CDR3 is CASSTYSLRGRGTNEKLFF. The DNA for the CDR3 is TGTGCCAGCAGCACCTACTCACTCAGGGGGCGTGGGACTAATGAAAAACTGTTTTTT.

The rearrangement joins TRBV5-1 to TRBJ2-2, with 7 bases matching TRBD2. This CDR3 comprises 16 residues. CDR1 is SGHRS, CDR2 YFSETQ, per germline. Trimming cost V 2 bases and J 0 bases; bases outside gene matches: 4. The CDR3 reads CASSFLAETNTGELFF. CDR3 in DNA: TGCGCCAGCAGCTTTCTAGCGGAGACGAACACCGGGGAGCTGTTTTTT.

This rearrangement joins TRBV25-1 to TRBJ1-3; maybe TRBD1 (5 bases). Germline V CDR1 and CDR2: MGHDK, SYGVNS. The CDR3 has 13 amino acids. The ends were cut back, 4 bases at V and 8 bases at J, with 12 bases in the middle. The CDR3 region is CASSVRGTHTIYF. The CDR3 DNA reads TGTGCCAGCAGTGTTCGGGGGACTCACACCATATATTTT.

J is TRBJ1-4 and V is TRBV9; 7 bases agree with TRBD1. This CDR3 is 13 amino acids long. CDR1 and CDR2 from the germline V gene are SGDLS and YYNGEE. J lost 5 bases, V lost 4 bases, and 2 bases had no gene match. CDR3 loop: CASSRDRNEKLFF. As DNA, the CDR3 is TGTGCCAGCAGCCGGGACAGAAATGAAAAACTGTTTTTT. Full variable domain (rest looked up from reference TRBV9 and TRBJ1-4): DSGVTQTPKHLITATGQRVTLRCSPRSGDLSVYWYQQSLDQGLQFLIQYYNGEERAKGNILERFSAQQFPDLHSELNLSSLELGDSALYFCASSRDRNEKLFFGSGTQLSVL.

The table lists this clone with many counts. This rearrangement joins TRBV4-2 to TRBJ2-1; possible D gene TRBD1, 5 bases. Germline V gene lookup returns CDR1 LGHNA and CDR2 YNFKEQ. CDR3 size: 15 residues. Trimming shortened V by 3 bases and J by 2 bases, and 11 bases separated the two germline ends. As DNA, the CDR3 is TGTGCCAGCAGCCAGGGGCGGAGCGCCTACAATGAGCAGTTCTTC. This sequence encodes CASSQGRSAYNEQFF.

The chain has TRBV30 and TRBJ2-3, with D perhaps given as TRBD1 or TRBD2 (7 bases each). Trimming pared 5 bases from V and 4 bases from J, leaving 22 bases between. CDR1 GTSNPN and CDR2 SVGIG come from the germline V gene (reference sequence). The CDR3 runs to 16 residues. This chain's CDR3 is CAWAGGGYGGPDTQYF. CDR3 sequence (DNA): TGTGCCTGGGCAGGGGGAGGGTATGGAGGGCCAGATACGCAGTATTTT.